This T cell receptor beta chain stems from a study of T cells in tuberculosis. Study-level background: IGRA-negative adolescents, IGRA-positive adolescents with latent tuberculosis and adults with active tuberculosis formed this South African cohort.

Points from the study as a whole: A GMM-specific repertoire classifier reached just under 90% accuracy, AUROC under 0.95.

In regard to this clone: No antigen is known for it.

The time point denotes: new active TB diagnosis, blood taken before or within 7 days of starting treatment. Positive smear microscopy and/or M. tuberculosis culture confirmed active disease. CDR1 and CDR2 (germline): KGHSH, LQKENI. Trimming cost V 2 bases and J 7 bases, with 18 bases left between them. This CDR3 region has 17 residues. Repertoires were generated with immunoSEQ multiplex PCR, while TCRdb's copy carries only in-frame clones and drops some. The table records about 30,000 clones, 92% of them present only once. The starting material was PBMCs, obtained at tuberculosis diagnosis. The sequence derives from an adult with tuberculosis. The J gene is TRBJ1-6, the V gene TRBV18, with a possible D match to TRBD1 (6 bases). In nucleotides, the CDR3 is TGTGCCAGCTCACCAGGTCTTGGGGGCAGTGTAAATTCACCCCTCCACTTT. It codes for CASSPGLGGSVNSPLHF.